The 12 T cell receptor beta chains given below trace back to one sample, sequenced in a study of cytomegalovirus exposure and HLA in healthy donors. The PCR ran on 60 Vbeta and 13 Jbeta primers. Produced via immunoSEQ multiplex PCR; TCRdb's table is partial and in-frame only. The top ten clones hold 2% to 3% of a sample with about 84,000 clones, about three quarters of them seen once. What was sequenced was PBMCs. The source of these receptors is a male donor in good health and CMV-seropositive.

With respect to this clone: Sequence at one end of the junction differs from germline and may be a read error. Here the CDR3 DNA reads TGTTCCAGCAGCTTAGGTGTAATGGGGGCGCTAGCCAAAAACATTCAGTACTTC. Translating it yields CSSSLGVMGALAKNIQYF. The V gene is TRBV7-9, the J gene TRBJ2-4; D may be TRBD1 (6 bases). This CDR3 contains 18 residues. From germline, CDR1 is SEHNR and CDR2 FQNEAQ (reference sequence).

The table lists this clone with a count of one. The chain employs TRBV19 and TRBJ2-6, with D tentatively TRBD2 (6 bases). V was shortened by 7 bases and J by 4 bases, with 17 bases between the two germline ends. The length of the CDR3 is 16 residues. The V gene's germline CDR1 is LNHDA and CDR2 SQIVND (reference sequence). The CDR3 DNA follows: TGTGCCAGTAAGGAGGGGAGACTGATCGGGGCCAACGTCCTGACTTTC. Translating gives CASKEGRLIGANVLTF.

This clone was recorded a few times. The CDR3 region has the DNA TGCGCCAGCAGCTGGGGACTAGCGGGAGTACGGGAGCAGTACTTC. This encodes CASSWGLAGVREQYF. The chain uses TRBV5-1 and TRBJ2-7, with 14 bases aligning to TRBD2. CDR3 length equals 15 residues. CDR1 is SGHRS and CDR2 is YFSETQ in the germline V gene. With V trimmed by 3 bases and J by 7 bases, 6 bases remained unmatched.

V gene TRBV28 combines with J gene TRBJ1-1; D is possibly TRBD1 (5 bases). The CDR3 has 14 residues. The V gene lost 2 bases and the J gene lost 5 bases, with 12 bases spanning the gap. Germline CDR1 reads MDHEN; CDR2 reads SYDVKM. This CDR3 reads CASSLAAGMTEAFF. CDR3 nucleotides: TGTGCCAGCAGTTTAGCCGCAGGGATGACTGAAGCTTTCTTT.

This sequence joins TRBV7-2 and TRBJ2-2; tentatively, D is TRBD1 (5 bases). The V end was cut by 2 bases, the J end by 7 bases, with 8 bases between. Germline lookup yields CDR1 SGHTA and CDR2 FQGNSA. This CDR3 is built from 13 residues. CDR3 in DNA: TGTGCCAGCAGCTTACAGGGTATCGGGGAGCTGTTTTTT. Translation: CASSLQGIGELFF.

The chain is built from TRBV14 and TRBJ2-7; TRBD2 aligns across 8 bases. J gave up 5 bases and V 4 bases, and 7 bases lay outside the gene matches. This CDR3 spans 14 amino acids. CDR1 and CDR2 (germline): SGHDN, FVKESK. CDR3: CASSRWGGGNEQYF. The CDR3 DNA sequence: TGTGCCAGCAGCCGGTGGGGCGGGGGGAACGAGCAGTACTTC.

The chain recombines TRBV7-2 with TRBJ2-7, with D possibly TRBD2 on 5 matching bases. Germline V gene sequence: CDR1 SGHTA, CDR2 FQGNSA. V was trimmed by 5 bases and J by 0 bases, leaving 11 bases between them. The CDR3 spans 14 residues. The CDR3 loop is CASSPGLDSYEQYF. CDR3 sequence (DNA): TGTGCCAGCAGCCCAGGACTCGACTCCTACGAGCAGTACTTC.

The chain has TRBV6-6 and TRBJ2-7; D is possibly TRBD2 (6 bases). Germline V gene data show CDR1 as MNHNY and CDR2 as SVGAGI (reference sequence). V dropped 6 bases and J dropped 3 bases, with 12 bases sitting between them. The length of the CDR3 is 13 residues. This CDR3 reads CASRQTGSYEQYF. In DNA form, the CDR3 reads TGTGCCAGCAGACAAACCGGGAGCTACGAGCAGTACTTC.

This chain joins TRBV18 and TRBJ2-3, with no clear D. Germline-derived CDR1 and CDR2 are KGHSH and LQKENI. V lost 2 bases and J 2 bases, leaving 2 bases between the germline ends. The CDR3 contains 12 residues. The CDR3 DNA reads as TGTGCCAGCTCACCATACACAGATACGCAGTATTTT. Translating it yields CASSPYTDTQYF.

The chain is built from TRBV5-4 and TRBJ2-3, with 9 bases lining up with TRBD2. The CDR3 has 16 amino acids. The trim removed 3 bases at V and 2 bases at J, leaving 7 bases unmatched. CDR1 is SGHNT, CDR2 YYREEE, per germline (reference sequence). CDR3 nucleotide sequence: TGTGCCAGCAGCTCGGGGACTAGCCCTAACACAGATACGCAGTATTTT. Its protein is CASSSGTSPNTDTQYF. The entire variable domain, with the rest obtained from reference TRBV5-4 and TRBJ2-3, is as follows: ETGVTQSPTHLIKTRGQQVTLRCSSQSGHNTVSWYQQALGQGPQFIFQYYREEENGRGNFPPRFSGLQFPNYSSELNVNALELDDSALYLCASSSGTSPNTDTQYFGPGTRLTVL.

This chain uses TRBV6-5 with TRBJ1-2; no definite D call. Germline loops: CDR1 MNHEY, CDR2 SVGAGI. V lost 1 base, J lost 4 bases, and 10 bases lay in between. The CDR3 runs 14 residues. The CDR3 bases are TGTGCCAGCAGTTACTATGGACTAACCTATGGCTACACCTTC. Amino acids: CASSYYGLTYGYTF.

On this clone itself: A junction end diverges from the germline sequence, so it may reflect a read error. The CDR3 bases are TGTTCCAGCAGCTTAGCGCAAGGGAGTTACTACGAGCAGTACTTC. Translation gives CSSSLAQGSYYEQYF. The chain joins TRBV7-9 to TRBJ2-7, with a tentative D call TRBD2 (5 bases). Germline V CDR1 and CDR2: SEHNR, FQNEAQ (reference sequence). CDR3 length equals 15 residues.